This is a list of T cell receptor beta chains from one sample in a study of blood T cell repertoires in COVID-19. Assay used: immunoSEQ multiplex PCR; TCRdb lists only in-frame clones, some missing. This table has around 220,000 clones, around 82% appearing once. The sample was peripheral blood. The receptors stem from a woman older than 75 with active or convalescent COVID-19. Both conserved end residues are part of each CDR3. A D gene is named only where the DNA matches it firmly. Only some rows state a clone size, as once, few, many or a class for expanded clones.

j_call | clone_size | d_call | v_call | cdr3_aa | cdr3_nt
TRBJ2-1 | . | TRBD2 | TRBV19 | CASRERGSYNEQFF | TGTGCCAGTAGGGAGCGGGGTTCCTACAATGAGCAGTTCTTC
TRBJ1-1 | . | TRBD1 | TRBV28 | CASRHGRGPLEAFF | TGTGCCAGCAGGCACGGCAGGGGGCCCCTTGAAGCTTTCTTT
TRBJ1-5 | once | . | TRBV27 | CASSLGRGSQPQHF | TGTGCCAGCAGTTTGGGGCGGGGGTCACAGCCCCAGCATTTT
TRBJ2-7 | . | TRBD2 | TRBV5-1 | CASSLPLAGVFNEQYF | TGCGCCAGCAGCTTACCCCTAGCGGGAGTTTTTAACGAGCAGTACTTC
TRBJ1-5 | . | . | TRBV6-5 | CASSYSFRFNQPQHF | TGTGCCAGCAGTTACTCGTTCAGGTTCAATCAGCCCCAGCATTTT
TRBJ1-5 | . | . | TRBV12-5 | CASGAGEGQPQHF | TGTGCTAGTGGTGCGGGAGAGGGTCAGCCCCAGCATTTT
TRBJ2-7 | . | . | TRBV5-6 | CASSFRLSSYEQYF | TGTGCCAGCAGCTTCAGGCTGAGCTCCTACGAGCAGTACTTC
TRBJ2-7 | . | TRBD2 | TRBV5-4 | CATGTRAGEQYF | TGTGCCACCGGGACTAGGGCGGGGGAGCAGTACTTC
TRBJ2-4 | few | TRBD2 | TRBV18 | CASSPKVGTSGRNIQYF | TGTGCCAGCTCACCGAAAGTGGGGACTAGCGGCCGAAACATTCAGTACTTC
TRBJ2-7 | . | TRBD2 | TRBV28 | CALTKGGLAGVGEQYF | TGTGCCCTCACCAAGGGGGGACTAGCGGGAGTGGGCGAGCAGTACTTC
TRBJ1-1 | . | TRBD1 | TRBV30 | CAWSNWDRARFVRTEAFF | TGTGCCTGGAGTAATTGGGACAGGGCGAGATTTGTGCGCACTGAAGCTTTCTTT
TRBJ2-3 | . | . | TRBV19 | CASRVLGADTQYF | TGTGCCAGTAGAGTATTGGGCGCAGATACGCAGTATTTT
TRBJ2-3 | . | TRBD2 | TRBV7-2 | CASSYLAGVADTQYF | TGTGCCAGCAGCTATCTAGCGGGGGTTGCAGATACGCAGTATTTT
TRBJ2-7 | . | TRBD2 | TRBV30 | CAWRVAGGPYEQYF | TGTGCCTGGAGGGTAGCGGGAGGACCCTACGAGCAGTACTTC
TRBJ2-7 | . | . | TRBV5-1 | CASSYTPSTATYEQYF | TGCGCCAGCAGTTATACCCCCTCGACAGCCACCTACGAGCAGTACTTC
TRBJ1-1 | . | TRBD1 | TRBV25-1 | CASSYGGQARSEAFF | TGTGCCAGCAGTTACGGGGGACAGGCTCGGTCGGAGGCTTTCTTT
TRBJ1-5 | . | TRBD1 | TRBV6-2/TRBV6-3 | CASSFQTGTGTVNQPQHF | TGTGCCAGCAGTTTTCAAACCGGGACAGGGACGGTGAATCAGCCCCAGCATTTT
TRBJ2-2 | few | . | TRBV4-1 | CASRSGGGDTGELFF | TGCGCCAGCAGATCAGGGGGAGGCGACACCGGGGAGCTGTTTTTT
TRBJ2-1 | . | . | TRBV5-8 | CASSFQGTHNEQFF | TGTGCCAGCAGCTTTCAGGGTACCCACAATGAGCAGTTCTTC
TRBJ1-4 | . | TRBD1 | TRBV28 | CASSSRTGVNEKLFF | TGTGCCAGCAGTTCCAGGACAGGGGTGAATGAAAAACTGTTTTTT
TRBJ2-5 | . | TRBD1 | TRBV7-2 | CASSPRTGETQYF | TGTGCCAGCAGCCCTCGGACAGGGGAGACCCAGTACTTC
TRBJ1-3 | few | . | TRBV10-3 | CAISDQGGRSGNTIYF | TGTGCCATCAGTGATCAGGGCGGCCGCTCTGGAAACACCATATATTTT
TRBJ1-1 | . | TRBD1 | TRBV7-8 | CASSLVWQGAEAFF | TGTGCCAGCAGCTTAGTGTGGCAGGGGGCTGAAGCTTTCTTT
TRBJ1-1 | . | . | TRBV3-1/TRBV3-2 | CASSQAFNTEAFF | TGTGCCAGCAGCCAAGCCTTTAACACTGAAGCTTTCTTT
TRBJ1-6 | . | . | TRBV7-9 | CASSDRLNSPLHF | TGTGCCAGCAGCGACAGACTTAATTCACCCCTCCACTTT
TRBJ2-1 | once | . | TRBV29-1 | CSVSRGIYNEQFF | TGCAGCGTCTCCCGGGGGATCTACAATGAGCAGTTCTTC
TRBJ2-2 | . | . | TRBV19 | CASIRTPNTGELFF | TGTGCCAGTATCCGGACTCCTAACACCGGGGAGCTGTTTTTT
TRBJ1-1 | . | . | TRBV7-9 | CASSLGSGYPEAFF | TGTGCCAGCAGCTTAGGGTCGGGGTACCCTGAAGCTTTCTTT
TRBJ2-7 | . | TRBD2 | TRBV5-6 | CASSSGLAEYEQYF | TGTGCCAGCAGCTCGGGACTAGCGGAGTACGAGCAGTACTTC
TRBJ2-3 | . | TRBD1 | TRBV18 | CASSPSPGQGAITDTQYF | TGTGCCAGCTCACCAAGCCCAGGACAGGGGGCAATCACAGATACGCAGTATTTT
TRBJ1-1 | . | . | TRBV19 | CASMDRNTEAFF | TGTGCCAGTATGGACAGGAACACTGAAGCTTTCTTT
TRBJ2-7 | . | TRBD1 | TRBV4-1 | CASSQDGRTGVYEQYF | TGCGCCAGCAGCCAAGATGGGCGGACAGGGGTGTACGAGCAGTACTTC
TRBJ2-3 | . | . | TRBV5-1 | CASSPGPGGGDTDTQYF | TGCGCCAGCAGCCCTGGCCCAGGTGGGGGCGACACAGATACGCAGTATTTT
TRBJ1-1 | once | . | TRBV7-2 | CASSLGGSEAFF | TGTGCCAGCAGCTTAGGGGGCAGCGAAGCTTTCTTT
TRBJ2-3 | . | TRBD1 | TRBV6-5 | CASRKDRVTDTQYF | TGTGCCAGCAGAAAGGACAGGGTCACAGATACGCAGTATTTT
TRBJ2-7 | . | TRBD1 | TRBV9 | CASSWGTGEGEQYF | TGTGCCAGCAGCTGGGGGACAGGGGAGGGCGAGCAGTACTTC
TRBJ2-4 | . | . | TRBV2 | CASNGGRKDIQYF | TGTGCCAGCAACGGGGGTAGGAAAGACATTCAGTACTTC